This T cell receptor (beta chain) was documented in a study of shared clonotypes between healthy human individuals. Study context: Three CD4 naive, three CD4 memory, two CD8 naive and one CD8 memory plate were used per donor.

The test was conducted at deep level. Genomic DNA of each subset was evenly split across several immunoSEQ plates. The assay was immunoSEQ multiplex PCR, and TCRdb's table has in-frame clones only and misses some. The profile shows 1.5 million to 2.5 million clones, about 95% of them singletons. Comment on this clone: Its matching antigen is unknown.

General study findings and limits: Sorted-subset sequencing was shown by rarefaction to be incomplete despite large depth.

Only CD45RO-negative cells positively selected for CCR7 counted as naive CD8 cells, so terminally differentiated effector memory CD45RA+ cells were excluded. Sample: naive CD8+ T cells sorted from blood. The source of this sequence is a man in his late teens or twenties in good health.

The CDR3 spells CASSSDVEETQYF. The CDR3 DNA reads as TGTGCCAGCAGCTCGGATGTGGAGGAGACCCAGTACTTC. V and J are TRBV7-9 and TRBJ2-5; D is unclear. Germline CDR1 and CDR2: SEHNR and FQNEAQ (reference sequence). This CDR3 region has 13 residues. The V end was cut by 4 bases, the J end by 5 bases, with 11 bases between.